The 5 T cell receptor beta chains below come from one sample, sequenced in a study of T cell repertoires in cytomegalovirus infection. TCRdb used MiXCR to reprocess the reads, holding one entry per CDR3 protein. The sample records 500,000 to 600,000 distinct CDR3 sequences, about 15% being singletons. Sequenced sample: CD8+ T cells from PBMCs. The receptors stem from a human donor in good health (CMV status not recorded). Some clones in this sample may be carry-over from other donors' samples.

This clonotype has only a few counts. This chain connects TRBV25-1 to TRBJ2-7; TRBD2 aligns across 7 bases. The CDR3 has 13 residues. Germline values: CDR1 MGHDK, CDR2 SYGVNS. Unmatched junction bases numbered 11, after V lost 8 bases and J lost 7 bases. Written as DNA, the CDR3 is TGTGCCAGCCACGGGGCGGGAGCTAAAGAGCAGTACTTC. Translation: CASHGAGAKEQYF.

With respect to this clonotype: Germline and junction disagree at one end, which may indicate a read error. CDR3 sequence (DNA): TGTGCAAGCAACTTAGCCACCGGGACATTGCACACTGAAGCTTTCTTT. It is translated as CASNLATGTLHTEAFF. The rearrangement uses TRBV7-8 and TRBJ1-1; TRBD1 is a possible D gene (6 bases). From germline, CDR1 is SGHVS and CDR2 FQNEAQ. The length of the CDR3 is 16 residues.

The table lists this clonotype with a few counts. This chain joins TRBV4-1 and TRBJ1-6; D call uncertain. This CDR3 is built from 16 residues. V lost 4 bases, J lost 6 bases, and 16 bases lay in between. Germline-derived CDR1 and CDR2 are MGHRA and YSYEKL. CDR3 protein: CASSPAGRSGNSPLHF. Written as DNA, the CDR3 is TGCGCCAGCAGCCCAGCCGGCAGGTCGGGTAATTCACCCCTCCACTTT.

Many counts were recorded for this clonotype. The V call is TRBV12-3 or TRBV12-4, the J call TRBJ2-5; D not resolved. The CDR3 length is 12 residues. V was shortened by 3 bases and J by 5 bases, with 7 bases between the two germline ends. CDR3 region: CASSFLSETQYF. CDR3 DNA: TGTGCCAGCAGTTTCCTTTCCGAGACCCAGTACTTC.

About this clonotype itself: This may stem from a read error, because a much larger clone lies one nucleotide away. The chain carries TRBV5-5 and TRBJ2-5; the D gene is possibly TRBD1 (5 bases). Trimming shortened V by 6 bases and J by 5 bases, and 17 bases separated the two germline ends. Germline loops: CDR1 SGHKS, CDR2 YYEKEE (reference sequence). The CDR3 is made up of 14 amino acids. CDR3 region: CASNLDRPLETQYF. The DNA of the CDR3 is TGTGCCAGCAACCTCGACAGACCTTTGGAGACCCAGTACTTC.